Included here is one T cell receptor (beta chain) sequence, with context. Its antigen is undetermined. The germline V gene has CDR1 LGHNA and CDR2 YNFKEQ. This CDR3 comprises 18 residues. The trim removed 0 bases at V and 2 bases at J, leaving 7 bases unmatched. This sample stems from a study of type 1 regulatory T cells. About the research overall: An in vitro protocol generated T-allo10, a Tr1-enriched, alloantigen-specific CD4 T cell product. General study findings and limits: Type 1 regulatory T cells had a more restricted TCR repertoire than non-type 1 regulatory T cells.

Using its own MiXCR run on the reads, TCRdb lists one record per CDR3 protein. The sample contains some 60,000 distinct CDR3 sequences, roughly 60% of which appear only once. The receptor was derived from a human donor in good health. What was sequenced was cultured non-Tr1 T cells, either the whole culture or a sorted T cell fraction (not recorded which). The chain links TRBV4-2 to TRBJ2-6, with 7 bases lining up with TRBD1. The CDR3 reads CASSQDRDRKPGANVLTF. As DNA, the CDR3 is TGTGCCAGCAGCCAAGACCGGGACAGAAAACCTGGGGCCAACGTCCTGACTTTC.